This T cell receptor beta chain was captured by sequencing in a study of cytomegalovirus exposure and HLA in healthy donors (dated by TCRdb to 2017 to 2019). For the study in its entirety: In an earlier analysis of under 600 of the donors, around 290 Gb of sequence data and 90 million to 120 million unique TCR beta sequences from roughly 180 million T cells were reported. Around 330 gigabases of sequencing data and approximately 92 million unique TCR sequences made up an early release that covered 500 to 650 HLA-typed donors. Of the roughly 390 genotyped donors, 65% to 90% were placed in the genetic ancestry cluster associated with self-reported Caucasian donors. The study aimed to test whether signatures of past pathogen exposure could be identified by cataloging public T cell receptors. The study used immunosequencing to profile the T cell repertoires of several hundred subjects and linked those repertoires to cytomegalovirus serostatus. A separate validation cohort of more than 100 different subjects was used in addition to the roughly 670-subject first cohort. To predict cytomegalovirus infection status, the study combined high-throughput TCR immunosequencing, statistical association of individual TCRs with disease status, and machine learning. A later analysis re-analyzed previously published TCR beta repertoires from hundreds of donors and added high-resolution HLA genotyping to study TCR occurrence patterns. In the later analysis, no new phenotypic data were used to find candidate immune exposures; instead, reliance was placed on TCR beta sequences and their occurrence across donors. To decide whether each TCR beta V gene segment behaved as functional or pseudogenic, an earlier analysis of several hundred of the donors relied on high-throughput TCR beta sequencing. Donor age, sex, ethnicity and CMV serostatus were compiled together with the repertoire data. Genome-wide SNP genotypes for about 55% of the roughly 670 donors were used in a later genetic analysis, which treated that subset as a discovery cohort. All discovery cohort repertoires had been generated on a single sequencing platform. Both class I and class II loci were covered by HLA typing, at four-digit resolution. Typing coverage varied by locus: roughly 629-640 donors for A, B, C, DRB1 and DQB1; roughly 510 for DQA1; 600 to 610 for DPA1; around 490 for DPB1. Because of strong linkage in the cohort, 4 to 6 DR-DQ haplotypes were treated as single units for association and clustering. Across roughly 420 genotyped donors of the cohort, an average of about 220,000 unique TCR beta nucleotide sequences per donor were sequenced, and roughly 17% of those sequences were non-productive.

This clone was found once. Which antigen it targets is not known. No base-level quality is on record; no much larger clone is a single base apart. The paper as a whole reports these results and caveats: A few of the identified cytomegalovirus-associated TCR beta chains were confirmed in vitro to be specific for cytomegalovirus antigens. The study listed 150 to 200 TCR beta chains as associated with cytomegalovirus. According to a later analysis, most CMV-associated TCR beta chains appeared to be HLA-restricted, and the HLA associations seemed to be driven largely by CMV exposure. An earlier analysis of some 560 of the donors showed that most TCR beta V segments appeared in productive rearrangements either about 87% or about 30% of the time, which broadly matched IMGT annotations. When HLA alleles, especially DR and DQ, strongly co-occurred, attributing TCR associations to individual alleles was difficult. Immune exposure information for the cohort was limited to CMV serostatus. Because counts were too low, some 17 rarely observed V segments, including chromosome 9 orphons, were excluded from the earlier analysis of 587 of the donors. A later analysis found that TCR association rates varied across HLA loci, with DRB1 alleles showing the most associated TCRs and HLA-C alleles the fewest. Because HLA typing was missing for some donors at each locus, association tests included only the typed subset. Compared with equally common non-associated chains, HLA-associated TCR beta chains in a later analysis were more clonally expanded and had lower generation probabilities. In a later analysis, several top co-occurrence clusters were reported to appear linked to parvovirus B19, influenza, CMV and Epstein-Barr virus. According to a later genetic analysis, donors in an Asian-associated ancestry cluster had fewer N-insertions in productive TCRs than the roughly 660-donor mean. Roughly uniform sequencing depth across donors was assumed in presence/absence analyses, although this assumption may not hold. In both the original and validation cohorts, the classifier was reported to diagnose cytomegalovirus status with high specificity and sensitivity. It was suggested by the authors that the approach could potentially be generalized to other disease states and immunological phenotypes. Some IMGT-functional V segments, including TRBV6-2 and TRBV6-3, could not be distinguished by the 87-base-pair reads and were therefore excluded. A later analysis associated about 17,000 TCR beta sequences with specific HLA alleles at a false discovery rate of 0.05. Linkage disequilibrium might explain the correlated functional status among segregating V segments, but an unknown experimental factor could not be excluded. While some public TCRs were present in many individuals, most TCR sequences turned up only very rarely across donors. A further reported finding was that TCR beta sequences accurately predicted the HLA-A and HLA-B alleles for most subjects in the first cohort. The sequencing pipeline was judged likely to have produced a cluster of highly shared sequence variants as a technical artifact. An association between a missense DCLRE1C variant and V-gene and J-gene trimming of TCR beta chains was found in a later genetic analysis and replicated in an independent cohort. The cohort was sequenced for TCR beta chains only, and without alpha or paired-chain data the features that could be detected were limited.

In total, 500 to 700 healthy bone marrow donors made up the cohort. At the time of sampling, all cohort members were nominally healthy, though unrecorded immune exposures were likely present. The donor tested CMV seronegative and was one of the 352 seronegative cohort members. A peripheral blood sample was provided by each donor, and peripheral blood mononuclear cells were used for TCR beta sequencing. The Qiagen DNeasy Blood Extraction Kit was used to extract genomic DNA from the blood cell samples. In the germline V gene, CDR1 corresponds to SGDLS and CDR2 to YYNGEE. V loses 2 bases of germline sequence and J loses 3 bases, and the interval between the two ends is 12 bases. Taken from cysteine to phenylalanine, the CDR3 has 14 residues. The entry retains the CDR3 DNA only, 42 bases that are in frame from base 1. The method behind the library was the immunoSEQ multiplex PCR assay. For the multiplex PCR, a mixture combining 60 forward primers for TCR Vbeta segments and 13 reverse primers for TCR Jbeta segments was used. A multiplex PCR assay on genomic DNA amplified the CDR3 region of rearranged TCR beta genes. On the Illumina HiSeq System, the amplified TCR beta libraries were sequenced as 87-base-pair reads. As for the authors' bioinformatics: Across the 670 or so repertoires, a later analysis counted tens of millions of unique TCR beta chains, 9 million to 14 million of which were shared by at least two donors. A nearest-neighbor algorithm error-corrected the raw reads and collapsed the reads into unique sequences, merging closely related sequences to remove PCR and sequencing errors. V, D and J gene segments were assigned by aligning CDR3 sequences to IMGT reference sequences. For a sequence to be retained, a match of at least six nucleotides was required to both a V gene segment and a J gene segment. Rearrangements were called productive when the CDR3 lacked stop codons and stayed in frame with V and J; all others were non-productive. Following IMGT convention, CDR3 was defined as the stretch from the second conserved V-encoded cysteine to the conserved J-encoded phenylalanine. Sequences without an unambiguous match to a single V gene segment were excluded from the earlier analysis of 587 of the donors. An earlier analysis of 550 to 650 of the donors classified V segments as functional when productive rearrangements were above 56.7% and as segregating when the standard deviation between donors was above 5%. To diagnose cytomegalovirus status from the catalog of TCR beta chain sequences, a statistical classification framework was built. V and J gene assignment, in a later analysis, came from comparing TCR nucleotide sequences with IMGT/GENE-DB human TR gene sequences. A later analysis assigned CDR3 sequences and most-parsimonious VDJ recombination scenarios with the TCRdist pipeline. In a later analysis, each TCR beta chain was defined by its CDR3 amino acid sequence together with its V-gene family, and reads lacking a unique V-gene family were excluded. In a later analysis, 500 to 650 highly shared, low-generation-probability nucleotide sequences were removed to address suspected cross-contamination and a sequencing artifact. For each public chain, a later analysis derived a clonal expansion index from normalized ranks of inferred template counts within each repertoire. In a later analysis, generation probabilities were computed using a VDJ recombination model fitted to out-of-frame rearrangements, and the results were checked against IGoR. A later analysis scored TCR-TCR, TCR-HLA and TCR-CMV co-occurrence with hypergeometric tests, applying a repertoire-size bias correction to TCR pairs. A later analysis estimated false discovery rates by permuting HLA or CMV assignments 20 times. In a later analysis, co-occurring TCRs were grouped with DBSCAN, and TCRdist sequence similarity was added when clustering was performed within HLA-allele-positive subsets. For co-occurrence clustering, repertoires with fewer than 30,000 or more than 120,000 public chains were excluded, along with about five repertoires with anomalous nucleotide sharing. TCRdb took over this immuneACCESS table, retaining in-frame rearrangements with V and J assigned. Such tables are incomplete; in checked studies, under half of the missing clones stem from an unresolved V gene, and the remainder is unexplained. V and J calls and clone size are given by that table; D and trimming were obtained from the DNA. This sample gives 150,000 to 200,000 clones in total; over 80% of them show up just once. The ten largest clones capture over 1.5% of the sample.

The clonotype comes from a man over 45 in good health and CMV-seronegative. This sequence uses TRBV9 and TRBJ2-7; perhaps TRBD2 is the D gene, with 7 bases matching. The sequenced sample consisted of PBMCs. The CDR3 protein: CASSVGGPNYEQYF. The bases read TGTGCCAGCAGCGTCGGGGGGCCGAACTACGAGCAGTACTTC.